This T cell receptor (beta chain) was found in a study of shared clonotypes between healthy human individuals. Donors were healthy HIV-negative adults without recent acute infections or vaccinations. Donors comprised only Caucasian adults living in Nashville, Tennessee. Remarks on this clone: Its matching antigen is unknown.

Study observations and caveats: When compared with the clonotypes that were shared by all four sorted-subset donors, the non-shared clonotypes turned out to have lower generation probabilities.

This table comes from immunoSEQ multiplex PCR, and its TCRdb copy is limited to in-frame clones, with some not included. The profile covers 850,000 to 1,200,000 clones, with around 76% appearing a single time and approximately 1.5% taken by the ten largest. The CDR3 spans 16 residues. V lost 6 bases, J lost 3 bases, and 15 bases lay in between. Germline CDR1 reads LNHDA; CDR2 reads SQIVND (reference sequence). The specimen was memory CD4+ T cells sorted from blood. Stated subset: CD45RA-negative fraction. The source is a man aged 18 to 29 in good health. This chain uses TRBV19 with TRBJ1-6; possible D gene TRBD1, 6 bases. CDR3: CASSPKPGHYNSPLHF. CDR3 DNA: TGTGCCAGTAGCCCTAAGCCGGGACACTATAATTCACCCCTCCACTTT.